These 31 T cell receptor beta chains share one sample of origin, sequenced in a study of technical replicates of blood from several donors. TCRdb keeps only in-frame clones here, not all; method: immunoSEQ multiplex PCR. The sample comprises more than 65,000 clones, 90% to 96% of which are singletons, and 0.35% to 0.45% rests with the top ten. Sample: T cells isolated from PBMCs. The receptors originated from a human donor in good health.

The J gene is TRBJ1-1, the V gene TRBV27; the D gene is possibly TRBD1 (5 bases). This CDR3 has 15 amino acids. V gave up 5 bases and J gave up 3 bases, with 16 bases separating them. Per germline, CDR1 MNHEY and CDR2 SMNVEV (reference sequence). The CDR3 DNA sequence: TGTGCCAGCAGTCTCGGCCGGGGGGTGCACACTGAAGCTTTCTTT. Translation: CASSLGRGVHTEAFF.

This chain joins TRBV5-4 and TRBJ1-4; perhaps TRBD1 as D (6 bases). The V and J ends lost 1 base and 12 bases respectively, with 10 bases between them. Germline V gene sequence: CDR1 SGHNT, CDR2 YYREEE (reference sequence). The CDR3 is made up of 12 amino acids. For the CDR3, the DNA is TGTGCCAGCAGCTTGAGTGCAGGGGAACTGTTTTTT. Its protein is CASSLSAGELFF. Drawing the rest from reference TRBV5-4 and TRBJ1-4, the complete variable domain is ETGVTQSPTHLIKTRGQQVTLRCSSQSGHNTVSWYQQALGQGPQFIFQYYREEENGRGNFPPRFSGLQFPNYSSELNVNALELDDSALYLCASSLSAGELFFGSGTQLSVL.

As DNA, the CDR3 is TGTGCCAGTAGTATAATTAGCGGGAACACCGGGGAGCTGTTTTTT. The encoded protein is CASSIISGNTGELFF. The chain recombines TRBV19 with TRBJ2-2, with D maybe TRBD2 (6 bases). The germline V and J ends were trimmed by 2 bases and 1 base, with 8 bases remaining between them. The CDR3 loop spans 15 amino acids. In germline, CDR1 is LNHDA, CDR2 SQIVND (reference sequence).

The J gene is TRBJ2-6, the V gene TRBV7-9, with 9 bases aligning to TRBD1. Germline values: CDR1 SEHNR, CDR2 FQNEAQ (reference sequence). V dropped 5 bases and J dropped 0; count of bases not matched to a gene: 8. The length of the CDR3 is 18 residues. The chain's CDR3 is CASSQGQGQYSGANVLTF. The CDR3 DNA reads as TGTGCCAGCAGCCAGGGACAGGGCCAATACTCTGGGGCCAACGTCCTGACTTTC.

This clone appeared once. V gene TRBV4-2 combines with J gene TRBJ2-3; no definite D call. Germline-derived CDR1 and CDR2 are LGHNA and YNFKEQ. This CDR3 contains 13 residues. Trimming removed 3 bases from V and 0 bases from J, with 4 bases in between. Here the CDR3 DNA reads TGTGCCAGCAGCCATATCAGCACAGATACGCAGTATTTT. Translated, it gives CASSHISTDTQYF.

This chain uses TRBV13 with TRBJ2-7; TRBD2 matches 10 bases. The V gene end was trimmed by 5 bases and the J gene end by 0 bases; junction bases not matched to a gene: 10. This CDR3 comprises 17 residues. Looked up from germline, CDR1 is PRHDT and CDR2 is FYEKMQ (reference sequence). The CDR3 protein is CASSQIGLAVSSYEQYF. The CDR3, as DNA: TGTGCCAGCAGCCAAATCGGACTAGCGGTCTCCTCCTACGAGCAGTACTTC. The entire variable domain, with the rest obtained from reference TRBV13 and TRBJ2-7, is as follows: AAGVIQSPRHLIKEKRETATLKCYPIPRHDTVYWYQQGPGQDPQFLISFYEKMQSDKGSIPDRFSAQQFSDYHSELNMSSLELGDSALYFCASSQIGLAVSSYEQYFGPGTRLTVT.

The chain is built from TRBV30 and TRBJ2-2; the D gene is possibly TRBD1 (5 bases). V lost 5 bases, J lost 4 bases, and 14 bases lay in between. The CDR3 covers 14 residues. CDR1 and CDR2 from the germline V gene are GTSNPN and SVGIG (reference sequence). The CDR3 reads CAWLQVAGTGELFF. The CDR3 DNA reads as TGTGCCTGGTTACAGGTAGCAGGCACCGGGGAGCTGTTTTTT.

CDR3 sequence reads: CASWGQPTEAFF. As DNA, the CDR3 is TGCGCCAGCTGGGGACAGCCAACTGAAGCTTTCTTT. The V and J genes are TRBV5-1 and TRBJ1-1, with 7 nucleotides matching TRBD1. V shed 7 bases, J shed 5 bases, and the junction held 5 bases outside the gene matches. Looked up from germline, CDR1 is SGHRS and CDR2 is YFSETQ. CDR3 length: 12 residues.

The CDR3 nucleotides are TGTGCCAGTAGTGCAGACAGGGAGAAGGACTATGGCTACACCTTC. This sequence encodes CASSADREKDYGYTF. The chain couples TRBV19 to TRBJ1-2; 7 bases agree with TRBD1. The CDR3 extends over 15 amino acids. CDR1 LNHDA and CDR2 SQIVND come from the germline V gene (reference sequence). Trimming at V came to 5 bases and at J to 3 bases, leaving 9 bases not matched to a gene.

J is TRBJ1-2 and V is TRBV19; D gene unclear. Trimming left V 1 base short and J 7 bases short, with 7 bases between. The germline V gene has CDR1 LNHDA and CDR2 SQIVND (reference sequence). The CDR3 sequence is 12 residues long. This CDR3 is CASSIGELGYTF. In DNA form, the CDR3 reads TGTGCCAGTAGTATAGGCGAGCTTGGCTACACCTTC. The full variable domain, its missing parts supplied by reference TRBV19 and TRBJ1-2, is DGGITQSPKYLFRKEGQNVTLSCEQNLNHDAMYWYRQDPGQGLRLIYYSQIVNDFQKGDIAEGYSVSREKKESFPLTVTSAQKNPTAFYLCASSIGELGYTFGSGTRLTVV.

The J gene is TRBJ1-1, the V gene TRBV7-6; the match to TRBD1 covers 11 bases. The CDR3 is made up of 16 amino acids. Germline V gene data show CDR1 as SGHVS and CDR2 as FNYEAQ. V shed 0 bases and J 6 bases; nucleotides not matched to a gene: 6. In DNA form, the CDR3 reads TGTGCCAGCAGCTTAGCCCGGACAGGGGGCTACCCTGAAGCTTTCTTT. Translation: CASSLARTGGYPEAFF.

The chain links TRBV6-6 to TRBJ1-1; D is unresolved. Trimming left V 3 bases short and J 4 bases short, with 9 bases between. Germline lookup yields CDR1 MNHNY and CDR2 SVGAGI (reference sequence). The CDR3 is 13 residues long. As DNA, the CDR3 is TGTGCCAGCAGTTATGGGAGTTCCACTGAAGCTTTCTTT. Amino acid sequence: CASSYGSSTEAFF.

The chain's CDR3 is CAIHRDRGNEQYF. The DNA for the CDR3 is TGTGCCATCCACCGGGACAGGGGTAACGAGCAGTACTTC. This chain connects TRBV5-4 to TRBJ2-7; 10 bases map to TRBD1. In germline, CDR1 is SGHNT, CDR2 YYREEE (reference sequence). The CDR3 totals 13 residues. The ends lost 9 bases at V and 5 bases at J; junction bases unmatched: 8.

This clone was counted once. V is TRBV11-3 and J is TRBJ2-7; 8 nucleotides align to TRBD2. The CDR3 is 14 residues long. V was pared by 5 bases and J by 6 bases, with 9 bases of the junction left unmatched. CDR1 and CDR2 (germline): SGHNT, YENEEA. The CDR3 DNA follows: TGTGCCAGCAGCCCCCCCAGCGGGAGAGGCGAGCAGTACTTC. Translation: CASSPPSGRGEQYF.

The rearrangement uses TRBV4-1 and TRBJ2-7, with 8 bases that match TRBD1. V was pared by 6 bases and J by 3 bases, with 10 bases of the junction left unmatched. The CDR3 runs 15 residues. Germline CDR1 MGHRA, CDR2 YSYEKL. In DNA form, the CDR3 reads TGCGCCAGCAGTGCAAAAGGGACAGGCATCTACGAGCAGTACTTC. It codes for CASSAKGTGIYEQYF.

Regarding this clone: This sample also contains other DNA sequences that code for the same CDR3. The chain recombines TRBV9 with TRBJ2-7, with D unclear. The V end lost 0 bases, the J end lost 2 bases, and 6 bases lay between the germline ends. The germline gives CDR1 SGDLS, CDR2 YYNGEE. The CDR3 runs 13 residues. CDR3 residues: CASSVGLAYEQYF. In DNA, the CDR3 is TGTGCCAGCAGCGTAGGGCTCGCCTACGAGCAGTACTTC.

The chain combines TRBV29-1 with TRBJ2-1; 8 nucleotides align to TRBD2. J was trimmed by 9 bases and V by 7 bases; bases with no gene match: 17. Germline assignment: CDR1 SQVTM and CDR2 ANQGSEA. The length of the CDR3 is 15 residues. Here the CDR3 DNA reads TGCAGCGCGCAGAGCGGGAGACAAGAATCGCCTGAGCAGTTCTTC. Its translation is CSAQSGRQESPEQFF.

The chain joins TRBV29-1 to TRBJ2-1; 8 positions match TRBD1. V shed 5 bases, J shed 5 bases, and the junction held 5 bases outside the gene matches. Germline V gene sequence: CDR1 SQVTM, CDR2 ANQGSEA. CDR3 length equals 13 residues. The CDR3, as DNA: TGCAGCGTTTCCGGACAGGGTAACAATGAGCAGTTCTTC. Translating it yields CSVSGQGNNEQFF.

The chain uses TRBV27 and TRBJ2-7; a possible D gene is TRBD2 (6 bases). V shed 5 bases and J shed 10 bases, with 15 bases lying between them. Germline CDR1 MNHEY, CDR2 SMNVEV (reference sequence). The length of the CDR3 is 12 residues. The CDR3: CASSKPGTPQYF. The DNA for the CDR3 is TGTGCCAGCAGTAAACCCGGGACTCCCCAGTACTTC.

This clone was counted once. The J gene is TRBJ1-2, the V gene TRBV5-1; TRBD1 matches 8 bases. This CDR3 comprises 14 residues. The V gene's germline CDR1 is SGHRS and CDR2 YFSETQ. V was pared by 3 bases and J by 5 bases, with 6 bases of the junction left unmatched. The CDR3: CASSSTGEKYGYTF. CDR3 DNA sequence: TGCGCCAGCAGCTCGACAGGGGAGAAATATGGCTACACCTTC.

The chain links TRBV5-1 to TRBJ2-7, with 10 bases identical to TRBD2. The J segment lost 4 bases and the V segment lost 0 bases, leaving 7 bases of the junction unmatched. The CDR3 extends over 16 amino acids. Germline CDR1 is SGHRS and CDR2 is YFSETQ. The CDR3 bases are TGCGCCAGCAGCTTGGAATATGGACTAGCGGTTTACGAGCAGTACTTC. Translating it yields CASSLEYGLAVYEQYF.

The gene calls are TRBV4-1 and TRBJ1-1, with D perhaps TRBD1 (5 bases). CDR1 and CDR2 (germline): MGHRA, YSYEKL. The CDR3 extends over 15 amino acids. The V gene lost 3 bases and the J gene lost 0 bases, with 11 bases spanning the gap. Here the CDR3 reads CASSQGGALNTEAFF. CDR3 coding DNA: TGCGCCAGCAGCCAGGGTGGGGCCTTGAACACTGAAGCTTTCTTT.

The chain combines TRBV27 with TRBJ2-7; 12 bases are shared with TRBD2. This CDR3 spans 16 amino acids. Germline values: CDR1 MNHEY, CDR2 SMNVEV (reference sequence). The V and J ends lost 5 bases and 6 bases, in that order; junction bases with no gene match: 11. The DNA for the CDR3 is TGTGCCAGCAGTACTGGACTAGCGGGAACCATGGGCGAGCAGTACTTC. Protein product: CASSTGLAGTMGEQYF.

The V and J genes are TRBV6-1 and TRBJ1-5, with a weak D call TRBD1 (5 bases). In germline, CDR1 is MNHNS, CDR2 SASEGT. With 6 bases removed from V and 0 bases from J, the gap between germline ends came to 12 bases. CDR3 size: 15 residues. The CDR3: CASSPGPSSNQPQHF. The CDR3 bases are TGTGCCAGCAGCCCAGGGCCATCTAGCAATCAGCCCCAGCATTTT.

J is TRBJ2-3 and V is TRBV5-1, with D tentatively TRBD1 (6 bases). This CDR3 spans 14 amino acids. V was pared by 4 bases and J by 0 bases, with 9 bases between. CDR1 SGHRS and CDR2 YFSETQ come from the germline V gene. Here the CDR3 DNA reads TGCGCCAGCAGCCGGGACACTAGCACAGATACGCAGTATTTT. Translated, it gives CASSRDTSTDTQYF. Full variable domain (outside the CDR3, taken from reference TRBV5-1 and TRBJ2-3): KAGVTQTPRYLIKTRGQQVTLSCSPISGHRSVSWYQQTPGQGLQFLFEYFSETQRNKGNFPGRFSGRQFSNSRSEMNVSTLELGDSALYLCASSRDTSTDTQYFGPGTRLTVL.

CDR3 residues: CASSEEGEPNTEAFF. For the CDR3, the DNA is TGTGCCAGCAGTGAAGAGGGGGAACCTAACACTGAAGCTTTCTTT. V is TRBV2 and J is TRBJ1-1; the D gene is possibly TRBD1 (6 bases). The V gene's germline CDR1 is SNHLY and CDR2 FYNNEI. This CDR3 has 15 amino acids. Deletions cut 1 base from V and 2 bases from J, with 11 bases between.

This clone was counted once. This chain joins TRBV27 and TRBJ2-5; the D gene is possibly TRBD2 (5 bases). Germline V gene sequence: CDR1 MNHEY, CDR2 SMNVEV (reference sequence). Trimming pared 2 bases from V and 5 bases from J, leaving 18 bases between. This CDR3 is built from 16 residues. In DNA form, the CDR3 reads TGTGCCAGCAGTTTAGGACTGTTCGGGTTGGGGGAGACCCAGTACTTC. This encodes CASSLGLFGLGETQYF.

The V gene is TRBV2, the J gene TRBJ1-1, with D possibly matching TRBD1 (5 bases). Germline V gives CDR1 SNHLY, CDR2 FYNNEI. The V end was cut by 4 bases, the J end by 3 bases, with 9 bases between. CDR3 length: 13 amino acids. The CDR3, as DNA: TGTGCCAGCAGTGGAGACAGATACACTGAAGCTTTCTTT. This gives the protein CASSGDRYTEAFF.

This chain joins TRBV27 and TRBJ2-7; 13 bases agree with TRBD2. Germline lookup yields CDR1 MNHEY and CDR2 SMNVEV (reference sequence). This CDR3 region has 15 residues. The V gene end was trimmed by 6 bases and the J gene end by 3 bases; junction bases not matched to a gene: 5. Here the CDR3 reads CASRVGLAGHYEQYF. The CDR3 coding sequence is TGTGCCAGCAGGGTGGGACTAGCGGGACACTACGAGCAGTACTTC.

The V and J genes are TRBV6-1 and TRBJ1-4, with D possibly being TRBD1 (6 bases). Germline assignment: CDR1 MNHNS and CDR2 SASEGT. The CDR3 is 14 residues long. V lost 4 bases, J lost 8 bases, and 14 bases lay in between. CDR3 DNA: TGTGCCAGCAGTGTGGGCAGGGGCAGAGAAAAACTGTTTTTT. The encoded protein is CASSVGRGREKLFF.

V and J are TRBV7-2 and TRBJ2-5; 8 bases are shared with TRBD2. The CDR3 sequence is 16 residues long. J lost 1 base, V lost 1 base, and 5 bases had no gene match. In germline, CDR1 is SGHTA, CDR2 FQGNSA. Here the CDR3 reads CASSLVPSGLQETQYF. CDR3 coding DNA: TGTGCCAGCAGCTTAGTACCTAGCGGGCTCCAAGAGACCCAGTACTTC.